This T cell receptor beta chain is drawn from a study of T-cell memory formation after mild COVID-19. Each CDR3 protein gets one entry after TCRdb re-called the 5' RACE reads with MiXCR. Of about 610,000 distinct CDR3 sequences in the sample, around a sixth were seen once. Germline V gene lookup returns CDR1 LGHDT and CDR2 YNNKEL (reference sequence). The CDR3 is 17 amino acids. Note on this clonotype: At one end, the junction sequence differs from germline, possibly due to a read error.

The chain joins TRBV3-1 to TRBJ2-5; 8 nucleotides line up with TRBD2. This sequence originates from an adult woman who had mild COVID-19 (a few samples of this study predate the infection). Cell type and time point are not known. The sample comprised PBMCs or a T cell subset sorted from them (not recorded which). The CDR3 protein is CASSKDTVAGKQETQYF. The CDR3 nucleotides are TGTGCCAGCAGCAAAGATACGGTAGCGGGGAAACAAGAGACCCAGTACTTC.